The present T cell receptor (beta chain) was sequenced within a study of shared clonotypes between healthy human individuals. Study-level findings and limits: It was observed that roughly 4.8% of naive CD4 clonotypes were shared across several donors. Depth of sequencing was expected to influence donor clonotype sharing.

All participating donors were Caucasian adults from Nashville, Tennessee. As regards this clone: Antigen unknown.

Genomic DNA of each subset was evenly split across several immunoSEQ plates. Some clones are missing from TCRdb's copy, which holds only in-frame ones; the method was immunoSEQ multiplex PCR. The sample contains a few hundred thousand clones, over 50% of which appear only once. This TCR derives from a man in his thirties or forties in good health. Sequenced sample: memory CD4+ T cells sorted from blood. Regarding subset: CD45RA-negative fraction.

For the CDR3, the DNA is TGTGCCAGCAGCCCTTCGAGGGGCGCTTACAATGAGCAGTTCTTC. It is translated as CASSPSRGAYNEQFF. This rearrangement joins TRBV7-6 to TRBJ2-1; tentatively, D is TRBD1 or TRBD2 (5 bases each). Germline CDR1 SGHVS, CDR2 FNYEAQ. V was clipped by 5 bases and J by 4 bases, with 15 bases between them. This CDR3 comprises 15 residues.